One and the same sample provided the 17 T cell receptor beta chains below, sequenced in a study of human T cells and chemical hapten exposure. Time point defined: healthy volunteer bleed at 2 weeks. Extraction yielded total RNA from whole blood (unfractionated). From the RACE reads, TCRdb called clonotypes with MiXCR, one entry per CDR3 protein. The data show roughly 120,000 distinct CDR3 sequences, with more than 7.5% seen just once and approximately 1.6% held by the top ten. Sequenced sample: whole blood. Receptor source: a male donor in good health. Some clones in this sample may be carry-over from other donors' samples.

The J gene is TRBJ2-1, the V gene TRBV6-2 or TRBV6-3; 9 nucleotides agree with TRBD1. Germline assignment: CDR1 MNHEY and CDR2 SVGEGT. The V gene end was trimmed by 7 bases and the J gene end by 7 bases; junction bases not matched to a gene: 14. The CDR3 loop spans 16 amino acids. This chain's CDR3 is CASTTRDRVYPNEQFF. CDR3 coding DNA: TGTGCCAGCACCACGCGGGACAGGGTCTACCCAAATGAGCAGTTCTTC.

CDR3 coding DNA: TGTGCCAGCGGGACAGGGGCCAATCAGCCCCAGCATTTT. It yields the protein CASGTGANQPQHF. The genes are TRBV7-9 and TRBJ1-5, with 10 bases identical to TRBD1. The CDR3 is made up of 13 amino acids. Germline CDR1 reads SEHNR; CDR2 reads FQNEAQ (reference sequence). Trimming cost V 8 bases and J 3 bases; bases outside gene matches: 1.

This clonotype was detected ten times or more. The CDR3: CASSERSATRAFF. CDR3 nucleotides: TGTGCCAGCAGTGAACGGTCCGCCACGAGGGCTTTCTTT. The chain combines TRBV2 with TRBJ1-1; D unresolved. The CDR3 sequence is 13 residues long. V was pared by 2 bases and J by 11 bases, with 15 bases between. The V gene's germline CDR1 is SNHLY and CDR2 FYNNEI.

Comment on this clonotype: A much bigger clone sits one base away, suggesting this may be a read error. The chain joins TRBV11-2 to TRBJ2-1; 12 nucleotides align to TRBD2. The trim removed 8 bases at V and 6 bases at J, leaving 5 bases unmatched. The CDR3 length is 14 residues. The germline gives CDR1 SGHAT, CDR2 FQNNGV. The CDR3 protein is CASGTSGFSNEQFF. In DNA, the CDR3 is TGTGCCAGCGGGACTAGCGGGTTCAGCAATGAGCAGTTCTTC. Together with reference TRBV11-2 and TRBJ2-1, the CDR3 gives the full variable domain: EAGVAQSPRYKIIEKRQSVAFWCNPISGHATLYWYQQILGQGPKLLIQFQNNGVVDDSQLPKDRFSAERLKGVDSTLKIQPAKLEDSAVYLCASGTSGFSNEQFFGPGTRLTVL.

This clonotype was counted at least ten times. This chain joins TRBV7-2 and TRBJ2-3; no clear D. The V and J ends lost 1 base and 3 bases respectively, with 11 bases between them. The CDR3 is made up of 15 amino acids. The V gene's germline CDR1 is SGHTA and CDR2 FQGNSA. The CDR3 sequence: CASSLGVGLTDTQYF. CDR3 sequence (DNA): TGTGCCAGCAGCTTAGGGGTAGGGTTAACAGATACGCAGTATTTT.

In this sample, this clonotype turned up a few times. The chain uses TRBV7-2 and TRBJ2-7, with no clear D. The CDR3 sequence is 13 residues long. Germline CDR1 reads SGHTA; CDR2 reads FQGNSA. V dropped 3 bases and J dropped 2 bases, with 8 bases sitting between them. The CDR3 sequence: CASSFDGTYEQYF. CDR3 bases: TGTGCCAGCAGCTTCGACGGTACCTACGAGCAGTACTTC.

Comment on this clonotype: The junction shows a germline mismatch at one end, possibly a read error. The V call is TRBV4-1, the J call TRBJ2-7; D gene ambiguous. This CDR3 spans 14 amino acids. Per the germline V gene, CDR1 is MGHRA and CDR2 is YSYEKL. The CDR3 protein is CAGSPLTDSYEQYF. In nucleotides, the CDR3 is TGCGCCGGCAGCCCCTTGACCGACTCCTACGAGCAGTACTTC.

This clonotype has a handful of counts. The gene calls are TRBV5-4 and TRBJ1-6; no firm D call. The CDR3 runs 13 residues. Germline CDR1 and CDR2: SGHNT and YYREEE (reference sequence). V lost 5 bases, J lost 6 bases, and 9 bases lay in between. The CDR3 DNA sequence: TGTGCCAGCAGAAAGGATCTTAATTCACCCCTCCACTTT. Translating gives CASRKDLNSPLHF. Using reference TRBV5-4 and TRBJ1-6 for the parts outside the CDR3, the full variable domain is ETGVTQSPTHLIKTRGQQVTLRCSSQSGHNTVSWYQQALGQGPQFIFQYYREEENGRGNFPPRFSGLQFPNYSSELNVNALELDDSALYLCASRKDLNSPLHFGNGTRLTVT.

This clonotype has only a few counts. This chain connects TRBV19 to TRBJ1-5; 7 nucleotides agree with TRBD1. V shed 7 bases and J 4 bases; nucleotides not matched to a gene: 10. CDR1 and CDR2 (germline): LNHDA, SQIVND (reference sequence). The CDR3 length is 15 residues. The CDR3 DNA is TGTGCCAGTAATCCACCGGGACAGCAAAATCAGCCCCAGCATTTT. Translation: CASNPPGQQNQPQHF.

This clonotype was observed at least ten times. The V and J genes are TRBV27 and TRBJ1-2; tentatively, D is TRBD1 (6 bases). CDR1 MNHEY and CDR2 SMNVEV come from the germline V gene (reference sequence). The length of the CDR3 is 13 residues. Trimming stripped 6 bases from V and 2 bases from J, with 10 bases between. The CDR3 DNA reads TGTGCCAGCAGCGGAACAGGGAACTATGGCTACACCTTC. Its translation is CASSGTGNYGYTF.

In the case of this clonotype: The junction departs from germline at one end; a sequencing error may be responsible. V usage is TRBV3-1 and J usage is TRBJ1-2; no clear D. CDR3 size: 13 residues. Germline V CDR1 and CDR2: LGHDT, YNNKEL (reference sequence). The CDR3 DNA is TGTGCCAGCAGCCAAGATCTATTAGTGAGGCTTTCCTTC. Protein: CASSQDLLVRLSF.

Many counts were recorded for this clonotype. This rearrangement joins TRBV5-1 to TRBJ2-7, with D hard to call. Per the germline V gene, CDR1 is SGHRS and CDR2 is YFSETQ. The CDR3 is made up of 13 amino acids. V gave up 5 bases and J gave up 3 bases, with 12 bases separating them. The CDR3 DNA follows: TGCGCCAGCAGTCCTTACTGGGTCTACGAGCAGTACTTC. The encoded protein is CASSPYWVYEQYF.

This clonotype was seen only a few times. The V gene is TRBV11-2, the J gene TRBJ2-7; TRBD1 might be the D (6 bases). CDR3 length: 12 amino acids. Germline CDR1 SGHAT, CDR2 FQNNGV. The V and J ends lost 6 bases and 6 bases respectively, with 12 bases between them. CDR3 in DNA: TGTGCCAGCAGTTCTACAGGGTTCGAGCAGTACTTC. This gives the protein CASSSTGFEQYF.

V is TRBV24-1 and J is TRBJ1-2; D gene ambiguous. The CDR3 extends over 13 amino acids. V was shortened by 4 bases and J by 4 bases, with 9 bases between the two germline ends. Germline V lookup: CDR1 KGHDR, CDR2 SFDVKD. Here the CDR3 reads CATSDGLLYGYTF. The DNA for the CDR3 is TGTGCCACCAGTGACGGACTACTCTATGGCTACACCTTC.

The J gene is TRBJ1-2, the V gene TRBV25-1; 7 bases are a match to TRBD1. The J segment lost 9 bases and the V segment lost 2 bases, leaving 12 bases of the junction unmatched. CDR3 size: 15 residues. CDR1 is MGHDK and CDR2 is SYGVNS in the germline V gene. In nucleotides, the CDR3 is TGTGCCAGCAGTGAAATTCTAAGGACAGGAATCAGCTACACCTTC. Translating it yields CASSEILRTGISYTF.

A word on this clonotype: Without the conserved terminal phenylalanine or tryptophan, this CDR3 likely stems from a read error. The CDR3 DNA reads as TGTGCCAGCAGCCCCAGCCGGGTTGTGGAGACCCAGTACCTC. Its translation is CASSPSRVVETQYL. The J gene is TRBJ2-5, the V gene TRBV7-2; D is uncertain. V lost 5 bases to trimming and J lost 5 bases, with 15 bases between them. Germline CDR1 SGHTA, CDR2 FQGNSA. The CDR3 runs to 14 residues.

This clonotype was counted only a few times. V gene TRBV29-1 combines with J gene TRBJ2-7; the D call may be TRBD1 or TRBD2 (5 bases each). The CDR3 length is 11 residues. Germline CDR1 reads SQVTM; CDR2 reads ANQGSEA. V was clipped by 7 bases and J by 7 bases, with 14 bases between them. CDR3 coding DNA: TGCAGCGCGGGGCCCTCCGGAGAGCAGTACTTC. Translating it yields CSAGPSGEQYF.